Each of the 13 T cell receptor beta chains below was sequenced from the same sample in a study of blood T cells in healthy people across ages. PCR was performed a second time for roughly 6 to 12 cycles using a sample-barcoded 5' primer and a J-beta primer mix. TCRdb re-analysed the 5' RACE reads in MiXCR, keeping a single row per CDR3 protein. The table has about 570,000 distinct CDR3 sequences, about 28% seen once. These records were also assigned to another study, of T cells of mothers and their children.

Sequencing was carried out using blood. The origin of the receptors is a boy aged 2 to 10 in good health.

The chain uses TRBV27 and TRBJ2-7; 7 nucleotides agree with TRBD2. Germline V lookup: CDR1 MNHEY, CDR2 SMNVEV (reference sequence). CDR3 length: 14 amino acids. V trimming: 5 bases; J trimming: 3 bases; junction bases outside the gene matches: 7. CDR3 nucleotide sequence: TGTGCCAGCAGTATGACTAGCTTGGACTACGAGCAGTACTTC. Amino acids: CASSMTSLDYEQYF.

In DNA, the CDR3 is TGTGCCAGCGGAGGGCGGGACTCCTGGGTTAGGGAGCAGTTCTTC. Residues: CASGGRDSWVREQFF. The V call is TRBV2, the J call TRBJ2-5; a possible D gene is TRBD2 (6 bases). The J call is doubtful: the DNA matches TRBJ2-1 better. Germline V gives CDR1 SNHLY, CDR2 FYNNEI. This CDR3 region has 15 residues.

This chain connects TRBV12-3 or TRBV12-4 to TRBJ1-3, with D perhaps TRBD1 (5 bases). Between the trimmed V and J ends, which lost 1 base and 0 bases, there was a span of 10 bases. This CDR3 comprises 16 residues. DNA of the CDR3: TGTGCCAGCAGTTTAGAATGGGGCAGCTCTGGAAACACCATATATTTT. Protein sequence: CASSLEWGSSGNTIYF.

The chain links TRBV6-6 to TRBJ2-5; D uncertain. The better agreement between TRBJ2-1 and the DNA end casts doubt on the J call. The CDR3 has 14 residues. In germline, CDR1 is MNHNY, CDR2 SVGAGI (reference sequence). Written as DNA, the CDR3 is TGTGCCAGCAGTTACCGAGAGAACTACAATGAGCAGTTCTTC. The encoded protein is CASSYRENYNEQFF.

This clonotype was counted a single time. In DNA, the CDR3 is TGTGCCAGCAGCTTAAACCCGGGACAGGGGGACAATGAGCAGTTCTTC. It translates to CASSLNPGQGDNEQFF. V gene TRBV12-3 or TRBV12-4 combines with J gene TRBJ2-1; 11 bases align to TRBD1. V was clipped by 6 bases and J by 5 bases; unmatched bases: 9. The CDR3 is 16 amino acids.

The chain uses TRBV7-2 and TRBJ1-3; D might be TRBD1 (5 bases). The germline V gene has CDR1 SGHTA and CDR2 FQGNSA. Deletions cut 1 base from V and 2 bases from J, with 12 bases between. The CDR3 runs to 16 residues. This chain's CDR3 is CASSLVPRGAGNTIYF. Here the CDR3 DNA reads TGTGCCAGCAGCTTAGTGCCGCGGGGGGCTGGAAACACCATATATTTT.

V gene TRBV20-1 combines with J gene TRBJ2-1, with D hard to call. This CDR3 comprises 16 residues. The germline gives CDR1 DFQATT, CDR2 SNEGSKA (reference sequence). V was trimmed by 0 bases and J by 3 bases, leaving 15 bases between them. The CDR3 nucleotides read TGCAGTGCTAGAGATCTGGGCAGGACGCACTACAATGAGCAGTTCTTC. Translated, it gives CSARDLGRTHYNEQFF.

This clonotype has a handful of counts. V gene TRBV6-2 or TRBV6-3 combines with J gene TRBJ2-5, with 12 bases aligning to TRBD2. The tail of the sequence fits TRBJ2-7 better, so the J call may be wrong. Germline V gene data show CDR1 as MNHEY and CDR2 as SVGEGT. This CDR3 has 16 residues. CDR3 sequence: CATRLAGVRLDYEQYF. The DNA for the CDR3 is TGTGCCACCCGACTAGCGGGAGTGCGACTTGACTACGAGCAGTACTTC.

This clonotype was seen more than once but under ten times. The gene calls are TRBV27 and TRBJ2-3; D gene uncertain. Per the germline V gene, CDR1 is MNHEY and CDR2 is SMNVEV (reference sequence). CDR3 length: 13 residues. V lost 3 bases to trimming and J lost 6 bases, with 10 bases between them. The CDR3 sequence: CASSLNRRDTQYF. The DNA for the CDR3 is TGTGCCAGCAGTTTGAACCGCCGTGATACGCAGTATTTT.

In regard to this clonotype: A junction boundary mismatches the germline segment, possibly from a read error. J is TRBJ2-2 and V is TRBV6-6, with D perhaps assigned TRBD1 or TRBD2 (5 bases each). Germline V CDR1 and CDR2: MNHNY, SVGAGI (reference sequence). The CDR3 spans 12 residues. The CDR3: CASSGGSGDLFF. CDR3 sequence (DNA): TGTGCCAGCAGTGGAGGCTCCGGGGACCTGTTTTTT.

CDR3 loop: CASSVGQGLAAGEQFF. Here the CDR3 DNA reads TGTGCCAGCAGCGTAGGACAGGGACTTGCGGCCGGGGAGCAGTTCTTC. The chain recombines TRBV9 with TRBJ2-5; perhaps TRBD1 as D (7 bases). The J call is in doubt because the DNA end fits TRBJ2-1 better. The CDR3 loop spans 16 amino acids. The germline V gene encodes CDR1 SGDLS and CDR2 YYNGEE.

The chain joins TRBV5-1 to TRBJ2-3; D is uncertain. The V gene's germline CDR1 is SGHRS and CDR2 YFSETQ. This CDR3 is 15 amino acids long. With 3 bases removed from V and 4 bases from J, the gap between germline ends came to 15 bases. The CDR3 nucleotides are TGCGCCAGCAGCTACGGAGTAGGTTCCGCAGATACGCAGTATTTT. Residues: CASSYGVGSADTQYF.

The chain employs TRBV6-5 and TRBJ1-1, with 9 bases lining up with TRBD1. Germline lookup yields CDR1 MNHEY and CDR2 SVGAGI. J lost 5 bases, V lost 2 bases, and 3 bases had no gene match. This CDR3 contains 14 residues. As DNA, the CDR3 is TGTGCCAGCAGTTACGACAGGGGGGGGACTGAAGCTTTCTTT. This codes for CASSYDRGGTEAFF.